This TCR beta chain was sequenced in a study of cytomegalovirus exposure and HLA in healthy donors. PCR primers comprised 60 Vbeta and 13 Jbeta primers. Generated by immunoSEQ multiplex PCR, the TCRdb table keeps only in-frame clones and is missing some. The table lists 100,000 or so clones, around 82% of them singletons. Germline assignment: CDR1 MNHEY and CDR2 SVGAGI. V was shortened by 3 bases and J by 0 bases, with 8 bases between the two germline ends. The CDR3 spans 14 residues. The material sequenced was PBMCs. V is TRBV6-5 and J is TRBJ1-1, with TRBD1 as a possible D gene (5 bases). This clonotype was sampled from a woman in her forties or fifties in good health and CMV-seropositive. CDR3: CASSYDSMNTEAFF. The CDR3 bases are TGTGCCAGCAGTTATGACAGTATGAACACTGAAGCTTTCTTT.